The rows below give T cell receptor beta chains drawn from one sample of a study of T cell responses to AZD1222 COVID-19 vaccine. Assay used: immunoSEQ multiplex PCR; TCRdb lists only in-frame clones, some missing. The sample includes fewer than 200,000 clones, 85% to 90% of them seen just once. Sequences were derived from peripheral blood, sampled on day 0 of AZD1222 vaccination. The receptors shown here come from an adult in good health. CDR3s include the opening cysteine and the closing phenylalanine or tryptophan. The D gene is left open where the match is weak. Only part of the rows carry a size: once, few, many, or a class if the clone is expanded.

size	V	J	D	CDR3	DNA
NA	TRBV5-1	TRBJ2-5	TRBD2	CASTVGGPGETQYF	TGCGCCAGCACAGTGGGAGGGCCGGGAGAGACCCAGTACTTC
NA	TRBV6-1	TRBJ1-5	NA	CASSAPGGYSNQPQHF	TGTGCCAGCAGTGCCCCGGGGGGCTATAGCAATCAGCCCCAGCATTTT
NA	TRBV29-1	TRBJ2-5	NA	CSGFPGEETQYF	TGCAGCGGGTTCCCAGGGGAAGAGACCCAGTACTTC
NA	TRBV11-2	TRBJ1-1	TRBD1	CASSVGDRVPEAFF	TGTGCCAGCAGCGTAGGGGACAGGGTCCCTGAAGCTTTCTTT
NA	TRBV5-6	TRBJ2-5	NA	CASSFVRRGQETQYF	TGTGCCAGCAGCTTTGTTCGCAGGGGACAAGAGACCCAGTACTTC
NA	TRBV5-1	TRBJ1-6	NA	CASSRGAVGRGANSPLHF	TGCGCCAGCAGCCGAGGCGCTGTGGGTCGAGGGGCCAATTCACCCCTCCACTTT
NA	TRBV12-3/TRBV12-4	TRBJ2-7	NA	CASSLDSYEQYF	TGTGCCAGCAGTTTAGACAGCTACGAGCAGTACTTC
NA	TRBV7-8	TRBJ1-1	NA	CASSLGLSLTEAFF	TGTGCCAGCAGCTTAGGACTCTCTTTAACTGAAGCTTTCTTT
many	TRBV25-1	TRBJ2-7	NA	CASRGPGTYEQYF	TGTGCCAGCAGGGGCCCCGGAACCTACGAGCAGTACTTC
NA	TRBV30	TRBJ2-5	TRBD2	CAWREAGPHVWGETQYF	TGTGCCTGGAGAGAAGCGGGGCCCCACGTATGGGGAGAGACCCAGTACTTC
NA	TRBV19	TRBJ1-2	TRBD1	CASNSVADRGSPDYGYTF	TGTGCCAGTAATTCCGTCGCGGACAGGGGGTCCCCCGACTATGGCTACACCTTC
few	TRBV7-8	TRBJ1-2	TRBD1	CASSPYRTGATFNYGYTF	TGTGCCAGCAGCCCCTACAGGACAGGGGCGACTTTCAACTATGGCTACACCTTC
NA	TRBV5-4	TRBJ1-2	NA	CASSDLGAYGYTF	TGTGCCAGCAGCGATTTGGGGGCGTATGGCTACACCTTC
NA	TRBV18	TRBJ2-5	NA	CASSPMGPQYGETQYF	TGTGCCAGCTCACCTATGGGACCGCAGTACGGGGAGACCCAGTACTTC
NA	TRBV20-1	TRBJ2-2	NA	CSASLGYTGELFF	TGCAGTGCTAGTTTGGGGTACACCGGGGAGCTGTTTTTT
NA	TRBV6-5	TRBJ1-5	NA	CASSPTPNQPQHF	TGTGCCAGCAGTCCGACCCCCAATCAGCCCCAGCATTTT
once	TRBV6-6	TRBJ2-7	NA	CASTPPGGYEQYF	TGTGCCAGCACCCCCCCTGGGGGCTACGAGCAGTACTTC
NA	TRBV2	TRBJ1-1	NA	CASSVRGDTEAFF	TGTGCCAGCAGTGTTAGAGGGGACACTGAAGCTTTCTTT
NA	TRBV6-5	TRBJ2-7	TRBD1	CASSPWDSPNEQYF	TGTGCCAGCAGTCCCTGGGACAGCCCTAACGAGCAGTACTTC
NA	TRBV4-1	TRBJ2-6	TRBD2	CASSQDAGRVSGANVLTF	TGCGCCAGCAGCCAAGATGCAGGGAGGGTCTCTGGGGCCAACGTCCTGACTTTC
NA	TRBV5-1	TRBJ1-6	TRBD1	CASSLGQGTVASPLHF	TGCGCCAGCAGCCTAGGACAGGGCACCGTCGCTTCACCCCTCCACTTT
NA	TRBV7-2	TRBJ1-3	TRBD1	CASSPDRGQMYF	TGTGCCAGCAGCCCGGACAGGGGGCAGATGTATTTT
NA	TRBV2	TRBJ1-2	NA	CASSAVPGSFYGYTF	TGTGCCAGCAGCGCGGTACCAGGATCATTTTATGGCTACACCTTC
NA	TRBV24-1	TRBJ1-5	NA	CATSGQTPPTNQPQHF	TGTGCCACCTCAGGACAGACCCCCCCAACTAATCAGCCCCAGCATTTT
NA	TRBV27	TRBJ2-2	NA	CASSRYTLPGANTGELFF	TGTGCCAGCAGTCGATATACCCTCCCAGGGGCTAACACCGGGGAGCTGTTTTTT
once	TRBV6-2/TRBV6-3	TRBJ1-2	NA	CASSYSPGENYGYTF	TGTGCCAGCAGTTACTCCCCCGGGGAGAACTATGGCTACACCTTC
NA	TRBV6-4	TRBJ1-6	TRBD1	CASSDGTGNSPLHF	TGTGCCAGCAGTGACGGGACAGGGAATTCACCCCTCCACTTT
NA	TRBV28	TRBJ2-7	NA	CASRRSRRVTYEQYF	TGTGCCAGCAGACGGAGTCGCAGGGTCACCTACGAGCAGTACTTC
NA	TRBV9	TRBJ1-4	TRBD1	CASSARQGPPEKLFF	TGTGCCAGCAGCGCCCGACAGGGCCCTCCTGAGAAGCTGTTTTTT
NA	TRBV29-1	TRBJ2-7	TRBD1	CSVEPGQGGKQYF	TGCAGCGTAGAACCCGGACAGGGTGGCAAGCAGTACTTC
NA	TRBV19	TRBJ1-4	NA	CASSSSLATNEKLFF	TGTGCCAGTAGTAGTTCCCTAGCAACTAATGAAAAACTGTTTTTT
NA	TRBV2	TRBJ2-4	TRBD1	CASSGQGGHIQYF	TGTGCCAGCAGCGGACAGGGGGGACACATTCAGTACTTC
NA	TRBV28	TRBJ2-5	NA	CASSNDGGRETQYF	TGTGCCAGCAGCAACGACGGGGGCCGGGAGACCCAGTACTTC
NA	TRBV28	TRBJ1-4	NA	CASLFGGAGGAEKLFF	TGTGCCAGCCTCTTCGGGGGCGCGGGGGGTGCTGAAAAACTGTTTTTT
NA	TRBV5-1	TRBJ2-1	NA	CASGYGQTYNEQFF	TGCGCCAGCGGTTATGGACAGACCTACAATGAGCAGTTCTTC
few	TRBV19	TRBJ2-1	TRBD2	CASSVERGAHNEQFF	TGTGCCAGTAGTGTAGAGCGGGGGGCCCACAATGAGCAGTTCTTC
NA	TRBV2	TRBJ2-3	TRBD2	CASSERPSGGASDTQYF	TGTGCCAGCAGTGAACGGCCTAGCGGGGGGGCCTCAGATACGCAGTATTTT
NA	TRBV15	TRBJ2-7	NA	CATSRDWSYEQYF	TGTGCCACCAGCAGAGATTGGTCCTACGAGCAGTACTTC
NA	TRBV11-2	TRBJ2-3	NA	CASSLSASTDTQYF	TGTGCCAGCAGCTTATCTGCTAGCACAGATACGCAGTATTTT
once	TRBV6-6	TRBJ1-2	NA	CASSYEPPSSNYGYTF	TGTGCCAGCAGTTACGAGCCACCCTCATCTAACTATGGCTACACCTTC
NA	TRBV5-8	TRBJ2-4	TRBD2	CASSVGGAKNIQYF	TGTGCCAGCAGTGTCGGGGGGGCCAAAAACATTCAGTACTTC
NA	TRBV29-1	TRBJ1-3	NA	CSVEGGAGGNTIYF	TGCAGCGTTGAAGGGGGGGCAGGCGGAAACACCATATATTTT
NA	TRBV5-1	TRBJ2-5	NA	CASSGKETQYF	TGCGCCAGCAGCGGAAAAGAGACCCAGTACTTC
once	TRBV6-2/TRBV6-3	TRBJ2-4	TRBD2	CASSSPLGGRGGNIQYF	TGTGCCAGCAGCTCCCCCCTCGGGGGGAGGGGAGGAAACATTCAGTACTTC
once	TRBV3-1/TRBV3-2	TRBJ2-3	NA	CASSQTLGTDTQYF	TGTGCCAGCAGCCAAACCCTCGGCACAGATACGCAGTATTTT
once	TRBV29-1	TRBJ1-3	NA	CSVEGWGNTIYF	TGCAGCGTTGAAGGTTGGGGAAACACCATATATTTT
NA	TRBV28	TRBJ1-6	NA	CASSFRGLTRSPLHF	TGTGCCAGCAGTTTCCGGGGGCTTACACGGTCACCCCTCCACTTT
few	TRBV7-9	TRBJ2-3	TRBD2	CASSRTSGAQDTQYF	TGTGCCAGCAGCCGGACTAGCGGCGCGCAAGATACGCAGTATTTT
NA	TRBV5-1	TRBJ2-7	NA	CASSLSIGGYEQYF	TGCGCCAGCAGCTTGTCGATTGGAGGGTACGAGCAGTACTTC
NA	TRBV7-8	TRBJ2-1	NA	CASSLGRTLSYNEQFF	TGTGCCAGCAGCTTAGGAAGGACACTCTCCTACAATGAGCAGTTCTTC
once	TRBV12-3/TRBV12-4	TRBJ1-2	NA	CASSSGLGYTF	TGTGCCAGCAGTTCAGGGTTAGGCTACACCTTC
NA	TRBV11-2	TRBJ1-6	NA	CASSTSGFNNSPLHF	TGTGCCAGCAGCACCTCAGGGTTCAATAATTCACCCCTCCACTTT
once	TRBV6-5	TRBJ1-5	TRBD1	CASSYSSRGNQPQHF	TGTGCCAGCAGTTACTCGTCCAGGGGGAATCAGCCCCAGCATTTT
NA	TRBV28	TRBJ1-2	TRBD1	CASSRDRVFNYGYTF	TGTGCCAGCAGTCGGGACAGGGTCTTTAACTATGGCTACACCTTC
NA	TRBV5-1	TRBJ2-3	TRBD2	CASSLGPTGRGAADTQYF	TGCGCCAGCAGCTTGGGACCCACCGGGCGGGGGGCGGCAGATACGCAGTATTTT
NA	TRBV19	TRBJ2-3	NA	CASSQQDTQYF	TGTGCCAGTAGTCAACAAGATACGCAGTATTTT
NA	TRBV12-3/TRBV12-4	TRBJ2-4	NA	CASSHSGENIQYF	TGTGCCAGCAGCCACTCCGGGGAAAACATTCAGTACTTC